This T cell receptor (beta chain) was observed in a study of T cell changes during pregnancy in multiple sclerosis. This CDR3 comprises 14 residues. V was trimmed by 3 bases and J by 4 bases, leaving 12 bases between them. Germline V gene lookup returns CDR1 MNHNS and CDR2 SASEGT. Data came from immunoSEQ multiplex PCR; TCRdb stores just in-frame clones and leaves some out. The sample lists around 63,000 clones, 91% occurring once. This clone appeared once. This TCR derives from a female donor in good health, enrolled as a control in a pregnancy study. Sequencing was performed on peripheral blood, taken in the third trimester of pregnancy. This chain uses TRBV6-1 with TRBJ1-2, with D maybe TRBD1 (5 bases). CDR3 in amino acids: CASSDGASGYGYTF. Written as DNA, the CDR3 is TGTGCCAGCAGTGATGGGGCAAGTGGCTATGGCTACACCTTC.